What follows are 24 T cell receptor beta chains derived from one specimen sequenced in a study of T-cell reconstitution after alpha-beta-depleted transplantation in children. Unique molecular identifiers featured in how the TCRbeta library was prepared. Each CDR3 protein is one row after TCRdb ran MiXCR on the PCR reads. This table holds 97,000 or so distinct CDR3 sequences, around 5.9% found once. The sequenced sample was PBMCs, mostly from graft donor cells, obtained 60 days after TCRalphabeta/CD19-depleted stem cell transplant. The receptors stem from a female patient aged 2-10 years who had a stem cell transplant for Fanconi anemia, so the T cells may come from the graft donor.

In this sample, this clonotype turned up many times. The chain employs TRBV7-3 and TRBJ2-1, with 9 bases fitting TRBD1. The germline V gene encodes CDR1 SGHTA and CDR2 FQGTGA. The CDR3 is 20 residues long. J lost 1 base, V lost 0 bases, and 13 bases had no gene match. The CDR3 nucleotides are TGTGCCAGCAGCTTAACGGTGGGGGACAGGGAAAGTGGTTCCTACAATGAGCAGTTCTTC. Protein: CASSLTVGDRESGSYNEQFF.

At least ten counts were recorded for this clonotype. The chain joins TRBV7-2 to TRBJ2-7; D may be TRBD1 (6 bases). This CDR3 spans 17 amino acids. Germline V gene sequence: CDR1 SGHTA, CDR2 FQGNSA. Trimming stripped 4 bases from V and 6 bases from J, with 25 bases between. CDR3 DNA: TGTGCCAGCAGCTCTTTTAGATGGGACAAAACTAGGGGCGAGCAGTACTTC. Amino acids: CASSSFRWDKTRGEQYF.

This clonotype was seen a handful of times. This rearrangement joins TRBV7-2 to TRBJ2-7; a possible D gene is TRBD2 (6 bases). CDR3 length equals 11 residues. CDR1 and CDR2 from the germline V gene are SGHTA and FQGNSA. Trimming took off 5 bases at V and 7 bases at J, with 9 bases between the two ends. The CDR3 nucleotides read TGTGCCAGCAGCCCTAGCGCTGAGCAGTACTTC. It yields the protein CASSPSAEQYF. Supplemented by reference TRBV7-2 and TRBJ2-7, the full variable domain reads GAGVSQSPSNKVTEKGKDVELRCDPISGHTALYWYRQSLGQGLEFLIYFQGNSAPDKSGLPSDRFSAERTGGSVSTLTIQRTQQEDSAVYLCASSPSAEQYFGPGTRLTVT.

This clonotype was found many times. V gene TRBV10-1 combines with J gene TRBJ2-2; D unclear. The germline gives CDR1 WNHNN, CDR2 SYGVQD (reference sequence). V shed 7 bases and J shed 3 bases, with 15 bases lying between them. This CDR3 is 15 amino acids long. CDR3 residues: CASTIQEGDTGELFF. DNA of the CDR3: TGCGCCAGCACCATTCAGGAAGGAGACACCGGGGAGCTGTTTTTT.

V gene TRBV20-1 combines with J gene TRBJ2-1, with TRBD2 matching over 14 bases. Trimming took 7 bases from V and 9 from J; bases not matched to a gene: 20. The CDR3 has 18 residues. CDR1 is DFQATT, CDR2 SNEGSKA, per germline (reference sequence). CDR3 sequence (DNA): TGCAGTGGGGGCTTGGGACTAGCGGGAGCCCTTGGTGGAGTTGAGCAGTTCTTC. Amino acid sequence: CSGGLGLAGALGGVEQFF.

This clonotype was found a few times. The V gene is TRBV5-4, the J gene TRBJ2-1; TRBD2 is a possible D gene (6 bases). V shed 0 bases and J shed 0 bases, with 10 bases lying between them. There are 16 residues in the CDR3. Germline V gene data show CDR1 as SGHNT and CDR2 as YYREEE (reference sequence). DNA of the CDR3: TGTGCCAGCAGCTTGGCGCGGGGTAGCTCCTACAATGAGCAGTTCTTC. Protein sequence: CASSLARGSSYNEQFF.

This clonotype has ten or more counts. CDR3 coding DNA: TGCGCCAGCAGCTTGGTGGCGGGAGAAGAGACCCAGTACTTC. Protein sequence: CASSLVAGEETQYF. The chain uses TRBV5-1 and TRBJ2-5, with 7 bases matching TRBD2. This CDR3 spans 14 amino acids. Germline V gene sequence: CDR1 SGHRS, CDR2 YFSETQ. V was clipped by 0 bases and J by 3 bases; unmatched bases: 2.

J is TRBJ2-7 and V is TRBV11-2; TRBD2 aligns across 8 bases. CDR1 is SGHAT, CDR2 FQNNGV, per germline. V lost 2 bases, J lost 5 bases, and 5 bases stayed unmatched. The CDR3 runs 14 residues. CDR3 sequence reads: CASSLREGSHEQYF. CDR3 DNA: TGTGCCAGCAGCTTACGGGAGGGTAGTCACGAGCAGTACTTC. The entire variable domain, with the rest obtained from reference TRBV11-2 and TRBJ2-7, is as follows: EAGVAQSPRYKIIEKRQSVAFWCNPISGHATLYWYQQILGQGPKLLIQFQNNGVVDDSQLPKDRFSAERLKGVDSTLKIQPAKLEDSAVYLCASSLREGSHEQYFGPGTRLTVT.

The V call is TRBV6-1, the J call TRBJ2-6; D gene unclear. The CDR3 extends over 17 amino acids. Trimming removed 4 bases at V and 0 bases at J, with 13 bases between. CDR1 and CDR2 from the germline V gene are MNHNS and SASEGT. The CDR3 sequence is CASSASGSISGANVLTF. Here the CDR3 DNA reads TGTGCCAGCAGTGCGTCCGGCTCAATCTCTGGGGCCAACGTCCTGACTTTC.

This clonotype was observed at least ten times. V is TRBV5-1 and J is TRBJ2-3, with D tentatively TRBD2 (6 bases). V shed 5 bases and J shed 5 bases, with 15 bases lying between them. Germline CDR1 and CDR2: SGHRS and YFSETQ. The CDR3 totals 14 residues. In DNA form, the CDR3 reads TGCGCCAGCAGTCGGGCGACGGGAGAAGATACGCAGTATTTT. Its translation: CASSRATGEDTQYF.

This clonotype has ten or more counts. The chain joins TRBV6-1 to TRBJ1-2, with D unclear. CDR3 length: 11 amino acids. Deletions cut 4 bases from V and 5 bases from J, with 5 bases between. Germline V gene data show CDR1 as MNHNS and CDR2 as SASEGT. CDR3 coding DNA: TGTGCCAGCAGTGTTGCGTATGGCTACACCTTC. This translates into CASSVAYGYTF.

The table lists this clonotype with many counts. This rearrangement joins TRBV29-1 to TRBJ1-1, with no clear D. From germline, CDR1 is SQVTM and CDR2 ANQGSEA. Trimming removed 8 bases from V and 0 bases from J, with 7 bases in between. CDR3 size: 11 residues. The CDR3: CSSAMNTEAFF. The CDR3 DNA sequence: TGCAGCTCCGCCATGAACACTGAAGCTTTCTTT.

This clonotype was detected only a few times. V usage is TRBV5-1 and J usage is TRBJ2-4; the match to TRBD2 covers 8 bases. This CDR3 has 18 residues. Trimming removed 7 bases from V and 3 bases from J; junction bases left unmatched: 18. Germline CDR1 SGHRS, CDR2 YFSETQ. CDR3 sequence (DNA): TGCGCCAGCGCCCAACTAGCGGACCCTTTGAGGGGCAAAAACATTCAGTACTTC. Encoded protein: CASAQLADPLRGKNIQYF.

This clonotype has a count of ten or more. The genes are TRBV12-3 or TRBV12-4 and TRBJ2-3; D call uncertain. V was cut by 2 bases and J by 2 bases, with 8 bases left in between. This CDR3 region has 14 residues. CDR3 region: CASSLMRYTDTQYF. Here the CDR3 DNA reads TGTGCCAGCAGTTTAATGCGGTACACAGATACGCAGTATTTT.

This clonotype occurred many times. The chain joins TRBV5-1 to TRBJ2-3; D remains unclear. The length of the CDR3 is 14 residues. Germline V CDR1 and CDR2: SGHRS, YFSETQ. The V gene lost 4 bases and the J gene lost 3 bases, with 12 bases spanning the gap. The chain's CDR3 is CASSLLSRTDTQYF. The CDR3 DNA follows: TGCGCCAGCAGCCTACTAAGTCGGACAGATACGCAGTATTTT. Variable domain in full (rest from reference TRBV5-1 and TRBJ2-3): KAGVTQTPRYLIKTRGQQVTLSCSPISGHRSVSWYQQTPGQGLQFLFEYFSETQRNKGNFPGRFSGRQFSNSRSEMNVSTLELGDSALYLCASSLLSRTDTQYFGPGTRLTVL.

The chain joins TRBV28 to TRBJ2-7; D ambiguous. Germline CDR1 and CDR2: MDHEN and SYDVKM. This CDR3 contains 12 residues. V was pared by 4 bases and J by 10 bases, with 14 bases between. CDR3 sequence: CASSSGPEEQYF. In DNA, the CDR3 is TGTGCCAGCAGTTCCGGGCCAGAAGAACAGTACTTC.

Ten or more counts support this clonotype. This chain joins TRBV5-1 and TRBJ2-7; D is perhaps TRBD2 (5 bases). The V gene's germline CDR1 is SGHRS and CDR2 YFSETQ. The CDR3 runs to 14 residues. V lost 6 bases and J lost 0, with 13 bases in between. In DNA form, the CDR3 reads TGCGCCAGCAACCGGGAAGGAAGCTCCTACGAGCAGTACTTC. It encodes CASNREGSSYEQYF.

At least ten counts were recorded for this clonotype. The V and J genes are TRBV7-8 and TRBJ2-1, with TRBD2 matching over 8 bases. This CDR3 has 16 amino acids. V shed 2 bases, J shed 2 bases, and the junction held 5 bases outside the gene matches. The germline gives CDR1 SGHVS, CDR2 FQNEAQ. Here the CDR3 DNA reads TGTGCCAGCAGCTTATATGTACTAGCGGCCTACAATGAGCAGTTCTTC. Protein: CASSLYVLAAYNEQFF.

This clonotype was seen ten or more times. This chain links TRBV21-1 with TRBJ2-2; the table names TRBD2, a call not compared with the DNA. TRBV21-1 is an annotated pseudogene. This CDR3 is built from 16 residues. The CDR3 DNA sequence: TGTGCCAGCAGCAAACAGATAGCGGGAGGCCCCGGGGAGCTGTTTTTT. Protein: CASSKQIAGGPGELFF.

This clonotype was seen ten or more times. J is TRBJ2-3 and V is TRBV12-3 or TRBV12-4; the D gene is possibly TRBD2 (6 bases). This CDR3 has 13 amino acids. V lost 2 bases and J lost 10, with 13 bases in between. The chain's CDR3 is CASSLRIASAQYF. CDR3 DNA: TGTGCCAGCAGTTTAAGGATCGCTAGCGCGCAGTATTTT.

This clonotype was seen many times. The chain recombines TRBV5-1 with TRBJ2-7; D is perhaps TRBD1 (6 bases). CDR1 is SGHRS and CDR2 is YFSETQ in the germline V gene. Trimming cost V 2 bases and J 3 bases, with 9 bases left between them. The CDR3 is made up of 13 amino acids. The CDR3 coding sequence is TGCGCCAGCAGCTTTCTAGGGGGCTACGAGCAGTACTTC. Protein product: CASSFLGGYEQYF.

This clonotype was counted at least ten times. The J gene is TRBJ1-1, the V gene TRBV18; D unresolved. Trimming shortened V by 4 bases and J by 3 bases, and 6 bases separated the two germline ends. Germline V gives CDR1 KGHSH, CDR2 LQKENI. The CDR3 has 12 amino acids. DNA for the CDR3: TGTGCCAGCTCACAAACAGACACTGAAGCTTTCTTT. Translation gives CASSQTDTEAFF.

J is TRBJ2-6 and V is TRBV18; D possibly uses TRBD1 or TRBD2 (5 bases each). Trimming pared 5 bases from V and 0 bases from J, leaving 14 bases between. Germline V lookup: CDR1 KGHSH, CDR2 LQKENI. The CDR3 extends over 17 amino acids. The CDR3 here is CASSERGPISGANVLTF. CDR3 nucleotides: TGTGCCAGCTCAGAACGGGGACCGATCTCTGGGGCCAACGTCCTGACTTTC.

Ten or more counts support this clonotype. This sequence joins TRBV12-3 or TRBV12-4 and TRBJ2-1; tentative D call: TRBD1 (6 bases). This CDR3 spans 14 amino acids. The V end lost 6 bases, the J end lost 9 bases, and 18 bases lay between the germline ends. The CDR3 is CASSQGPPPGEQFF. CDR3 nucleotides: TGTGCCAGCAGCCAGGGGCCTCCACCCGGTGAGCAGTTCTTC.